Following are 32 T cell receptor beta chains from one sample sequenced in a study of T-cell reconstitution after alpha-beta-depleted transplantation in children. Unique molecular identifiers were built into the TCRbeta library. TCRdb re-analysed the PCR reads in MiXCR, keeping a single row per CDR3 protein. The sample gives about 640,000 distinct CDR3 sequences, approximately 17% of which show up once; approximately 1% is in the top ten. Sequencing was performed on PBMCs from the stem cell graft donor, taken from the stem cell graft. The source of these receptors is a human donor who donated a stem cell graft to a child with acute myeloid leukemia.

In this sample, this clonotype turned up a few times. This sequence joins TRBV7-8 and TRBJ1-5; perhaps TRBD1 as D (5 bases). Per the germline V gene, CDR1 is SGHVS and CDR2 is FQNEAQ. The V gene lost 8 bases and the J gene lost 1 base, with 12 bases spanning the gap. This CDR3 spans 14 amino acids. CDR3 sequence (DNA): TGTGCCAGCCACTTTGGGGGGAGCAATCAGCCCCAGCATTTT. The encoded protein is CASHFGGSNQPQHF.

Many counts were recorded for this clonotype. The chain combines TRBV7-2 with TRBJ1-1, with TRBD1 as a possible D gene (5 bases). CDR1 and CDR2 (germline): SGHTA, FQGNSA. Trimming stripped 3 bases from V and 6 bases from J, with 11 bases between. The CDR3 contains 13 residues. The CDR3 sequence: CASSLARASEAFF. The CDR3 region has the DNA TGTGCCAGCAGCTTGGCCAGGGCTTCTGAAGCTTTCTTT.

This clonotype turned up a few times. The V and J genes are TRBV10-2 and TRBJ2-1; 10 bases match TRBD2. V gave up 6 bases and J gave up 5 bases; unmatched junction bases: 4. Germline V gene sequence: CDR1 WSHSY, CDR2 SAAADI. The CDR3 has 14 amino acids. The CDR3 region has the DNA TGCGCCAGCAGGGTTAGCGGGGGGAACAATGAGCAGTTCTTC. This gives the protein CASRVSGGNNEQFF.

The rearrangement links TRBV18 to TRBJ2-1; D call uncertain. Looked up from germline, CDR1 is KGHSH and CDR2 is LQKENI. Trimming cost V 3 bases and J 7 bases, with 7 bases left between them. The CDR3 spans 12 residues. DNA for the CDR3: TGTGCCAGCTCACCCCAAGCGAATGAGCAGTTCTTC. It is translated as CASSPQANEQFF.

The chain couples TRBV7-9 to TRBJ1-5; D may be TRBD1 (5 bases). The V gene lost 1 base and the J gene lost 7 bases, with 14 bases spanning the gap. CDR1 and CDR2 (germline): SEHNR, FQNEAQ (reference sequence). This CDR3 is 15 amino acids long. CDR3 sequence: CASSLGPGVEQPQHF. For the CDR3, the DNA is TGTGCCAGCAGCTTAGGGCCGGGGGTGGAACAGCCCCAGCATTTT.

This chain links TRBV7-9 with TRBJ1-2, with D unresolved. Germline V gives CDR1 SEHNR, CDR2 FQNEAQ (reference sequence). The CDR3 has 16 amino acids. V dropped 5 bases and J dropped 2 bases, with 18 bases sitting between them. The CDR3: CASSQDLEEANYGYTF. In DNA, the CDR3 is TGTGCCAGCAGCCAGGATCTGGAGGAGGCAAACTATGGCTACACCTTC.

This sequence joins TRBV2 and TRBJ1-4; a possible D gene is TRBD1 (5 bases). This CDR3 has 12 residues. Germline CDR1 SNHLY, CDR2 FYNNEI. Trimming removed 10 bases from V and 8 bases from J, with 14 bases in between. The CDR3 spells CATGTDEEKLFF. In DNA, the CDR3 is TGTGCCACCGGGACGGACGAAGAAAAACTGTTTTTT.

This clonotype was found many times. This chain links TRBV20-1 with TRBJ2-1; D is unclear. Between the trimmed V and J ends, which lost 5 bases and 5 bases, there was a span of 4 bases. The germline CDR1 and CDR2 sequences are DFQATT and SNEGSKA (reference sequence). The CDR3 totals 10 residues. CDR3 region: CSASDNEQFF. CDR3 DNA sequence: TGCAGTGCTTCCGACAATGAGCAGTTCTTC.

This clonotype was seen at least ten times. J is TRBJ2-7 and V is TRBV30; D remains unclear. Germline V CDR1 and CDR2: GTSNPN, SVGIG (reference sequence). The CDR3 sequence is 11 residues long. V lost 3 bases and J 5 bases, leaving 8 bases between the germline ends. CDR3 sequence (DNA): TGTGCCTGGAGGGTAGACAACGAGCAGTACTTC. It yields the protein CAWRVDNEQYF.

This clonotype was observed a few times. The V gene is TRBV7-9, the J gene TRBJ2-1, with D possibly being TRBD1 or TRBD2 (5 bases each). Germline CDR1 SEHNR, CDR2 FQNEAQ (reference sequence). The CDR3 has 12 residues. Trimming took off 2 bases at V and 11 bases at J, with 10 bases between the two ends. The CDR3 DNA sequence: TGTGCCAGCAGCTTATATGAGGGGAAGCAGTTCTTC. Protein sequence: CASSLYEGKQFF.

This clonotype was picked up a small number of times. The chain is built from TRBV12-3 or TRBV12-4 and TRBJ2-2; 7 nucleotides line up with TRBD1. V was clipped by 6 bases and J by 4 bases; unmatched bases: 14. The CDR3 is 17 residues long. CDR3 in DNA: TGTGCCAGCAGCCACTCCAACAGGGGTCTTGTCACCGGGGAGCTGTTTTTT. It encodes CASSHSNRGLVTGELFF.

This clonotype turned up a few times. This chain joins TRBV12-3 or TRBV12-4 and TRBJ1-3; D remains unclear. With 1 base removed from V and 0 bases from J, the gap between germline ends came to 10 bases. This CDR3 spans 16 amino acids. The CDR3 region is CASSLEAQSSGNTIYF. CDR3 in DNA: TGTGCCAGCAGTTTAGAGGCACAGTCCTCTGGAAACACCATATATTTT.

This clonotype was detected a few times. This chain uses TRBV28 with TRBJ1-6; D is possibly TRBD1 (6 bases). Germline V gene lookup returns CDR1 MDHEN and CDR2 SYDVKM. CDR3 length: 15 residues. V was pared by 7 bases and J by 9 bases, with 19 bases between. The CDR3 DNA reads as TGTGCCAGCACCCTAGGGGGACTCCGGCGTTCACCCCTCCACTTT. It codes for CASTLGGLRRSPLHF. Full variable domain (outside the CDR3, taken from reference TRBV28 and TRBJ1-6): DVKVTQSSRYLVKRTGEKVFLECVQDMDHENMFWYRQDPGLGLRLIYFSYDVKMKEKGDIPEGYSVSREKKERFSLILESASTNQTSMYLCASTLGGLRRSPLHFGNGTRLTVT.

This clonotype was counted between two and nine times. This rearrangement joins TRBV6-1 to TRBJ1-2; D not resolved. The CDR3 covers 15 residues. The V gene's germline CDR1 is MNHNS and CDR2 SASEGT. V shed 6 bases and J shed 0 bases, with 14 bases lying between them. CDR3 amino acids: CASRGSSSSNYGYTF. CDR3 nucleotide sequence: TGTGCCAGCAGAGGGTCTTCATCCTCTAACTATGGCTACACCTTC.

This chain joins TRBV7-8 and TRBJ2-5, with 9 bases aligning to TRBD2. The germline CDR1 and CDR2 sequences are SGHVS and FQNEAQ. The CDR3 sequence is 17 residues long. The V and J ends lost 2 bases and 1 base, in that order; junction bases with no gene match: 8. In DNA form, the CDR3 reads TGTGCCAGCAGCTTAATCGGTGCGGGGGGGTTCCAAGAGACCCAGTACTTC. Translation: CASSLIGAGGFQETQYF.

Note on this clonotype: Since a much larger clone is just one base distant, this may be a read error. V gene TRBV20-1 combines with J gene TRBJ2-5; 11 nucleotides match TRBD2. Germline V gives CDR1 DFQATT, CDR2 SNEGSKA (reference sequence). The CDR3 totals 14 residues. J gave up 3 bases and V 6 bases, and 6 bases lay outside the gene matches. The CDR3 reads CSAQTSGAEETQYF. The DNA for the CDR3 is TGCAGTGCCCAGACTAGCGGGGCGGAAGAGACCCAGTACTTC.

The chain couples TRBV18 to TRBJ2-5; D is perhaps TRBD1 (5 bases). The germline V gene encodes CDR1 KGHSH and CDR2 LQKENI. The V gene lost 2 bases and the J gene lost 5 bases, with 12 bases spanning the gap. The CDR3 totals 14 residues. This CDR3 reads CASSPNAQEETQYF. Written as DNA, the CDR3 is TGTGCCAGCTCACCAAATGCACAGGAGGAGACCCAGTACTTC.

V gene TRBV7-2 combines with J gene TRBJ2-3, with 9 bases that match TRBD1. Germline V CDR1 and CDR2: SGHTA, FQGNSA. The J segment lost 4 bases and the V segment lost 5 bases, leaving 7 bases of the junction unmatched. The length of the CDR3 is 15 residues. The CDR3 sequence is CASSPRWTGADTQYF. The DNA of the CDR3 is TGTGCCAGCAGCCCACGCTGGACAGGGGCAGATACGCAGTATTTT.

The rearrangement links TRBV6-2 or TRBV6-3 to TRBJ1-5; D remains ambiguous. Germline CDR1 MNHEY, CDR2 SVGEGT. V was clipped by 5 bases and J by 5 bases, with 13 bases between them. This CDR3 spans 14 amino acids. CDR3 DNA sequence: TGTGCCAGCAGTCCAAGACGGGAGTATCAGCCCCAGCATTTT. Translated, it gives CASSPRREYQPQHF.

At least ten counts were recorded for this clonotype. The CDR3 DNA is TGTGCCAGCAGCTCCGATCTACTAGCGGGGAGCCTCACAGATACGCAGTATTTT. The encoded protein is CASSSDLLAGSLTDTQYF. The chain links TRBV11-3 to TRBJ2-3, with 10 bases aligning to TRBD2. Germline V gives CDR1 SGHNT, CDR2 YENEEA. Trimming at V came to 4 bases and at J to 2 bases, leaving 12 bases not matched to a gene. The CDR3 is 18 residues long.

CDR3 amino acids: CATRQYGGPNTGELFF. The CDR3 DNA is TGTGCCACCAGGCAATATGGGGGGCCCAACACCGGGGAGCTGTTTTTT. The chain links TRBV15 to TRBJ2-2, with D possibly being TRBD1 or TRBD2 (6 bases each). The CDR3 sequence is 16 residues long. Germline CDR1 reads LNHNV; CDR2 reads YYDKDF (reference sequence). V was clipped by 6 bases and J by 2 bases, with 16 bases between them.

The chain has TRBV29-1 and TRBJ2-7; D is undetermined. Germline values: CDR1 SQVTM, CDR2 ANQGSEA. This CDR3 is built from 11 residues. V lost 4 bases and J 2 bases, leaving 6 bases between the germline ends. In nucleotides, the CDR3 is TGCAGCGTTGTGTCAACCTACGAGCAGTACTTC. Its protein product is CSVVSTYEQYF.

The sample holds many counts of this clonotype. The chain has TRBV10-3 and TRBJ2-7, with a weak D call TRBD1 (6 bases). The CDR3 consists of 15 residues. Trimming took 2 bases from V and 3 from J, leaving 14 bases between them. Germline CDR1 reads ENHRY; CDR2 reads SYGVKD. CDR3 protein: CAISEPTAGDYEQYF. CDR3 nucleotides: TGTGCCATCAGTGAGCCGACGGCAGGGGACTACGAGCAGTACTTC.

The V and J genes are TRBV12-3 or TRBV12-4 and TRBJ2-6; D gene ambiguous. Trimming removed 6 bases from V and 1 base from J, with 10 bases in between. The CDR3 loop spans 15 amino acids. The chain's CDR3 is CASSPVSSGANVLTF. DNA for the CDR3: TGTGCCAGCAGCCCCGTCTCTTCTGGGGCCAACGTCCTGACTTTC.

On this clonotype itself: It may be a read error: a sequence one base away is much more abundant. This sequence joins TRBV20-1 and TRBJ2-5, with TRBD1 matching 9 bases. The CDR3 contains 15 residues. Germline CDR1 and CDR2: DFQATT and SNEGSKA (reference sequence). J gave up 4 bases and V 4 bases, and 10 bases lay outside the gene matches. The CDR3 reads CSATDLGTGLETQYF. The CDR3 DNA follows: TGCAGTGCTACAGATCTCGGGACAGGGCTAGAGACCCAGTACTTC.

Turning to this clonotype: The germline gene is not matched at one end of the junction; a read error may be the cause. DNA of the CDR3: TGCAGTGCAAGAGGGGGGGGGTGGGGATCCTACGAGCAGTACTTC. It yields the protein CSARGGGWGSYEQYF. The chain uses TRBV20-1 and TRBJ2-7; a possible D gene is TRBD2 (7 bases). The CDR3 is made up of 15 amino acids. Germline assignment: CDR1 DFQATT and CDR2 SNEGSKA (reference sequence).

CDR3 bases: TGTGCCAGCAGAAATTCTGAGACCTACAATGAGCAGTTCTTC. Its protein is CASRNSETYNEQFF. This sequence joins TRBV28 and TRBJ2-1; D call uncertain. In germline, CDR1 is MDHEN, CDR2 SYDVKM. This CDR3 has 14 amino acids. V dropped 6 bases and J dropped 2 bases, with 11 bases sitting between them.

This clonotype was seen many times. The rearrangement uses TRBV20-1 and TRBJ2-5; D might be TRBD1 or TRBD2, each matching 5 bases. V was shortened by 1 base and J by 1 base, with 10 bases between the two germline ends. The germline CDR1 and CDR2 sequences are DFQATT and SNEGSKA (reference sequence). The CDR3 runs 14 residues. CDR3 DNA sequence: TGCAGTGCTAGAGTGGGGGACGGCCAAGAGACCCAGTACTTC. It specifies CSARVGDGQETQYF.

The table lists this clonotype with many counts. This chain links TRBV20-1 with TRBJ1-3; no clear D gene. This CDR3 has 13 residues. Germline loops: CDR1 DFQATT, CDR2 SNEGSKA (reference sequence). The V gene lost 6 bases and the J gene lost 0 bases, with 9 bases spanning the gap. This CDR3 is CSAVVGSGNTIYF. In nucleotides, the CDR3 is TGCAGTGCGGTCGTTGGCTCTGGAAACACCATATATTTT.

This clonotype was observed once. The J gene is TRBJ1-5, the V gene TRBV5-6, with D possibly matching TRBD1 (6 bases). The CDR3 runs 14 residues. Germline CDR1 is SGHDT and CDR2 is YYEEEE. Trimming stripped 1 base from V and 6 bases from J, with 11 bases between. CDR3 protein: CASSLSRGLQPQHF. The CDR3, as DNA: TGTGCCAGCAGCTTGAGTCGGGGGCTTCAGCCCCAGCATTTT.

This sequence joins TRBV4-1 and TRBJ1-2; 9 bases line up with TRBD1. The CDR3 consists of 18 residues. J lost 2 bases, V lost 1 base, and 11 bases had no gene match. The V gene's germline CDR1 is MGHRA and CDR2 YSYEKL. The CDR3 region has the DNA TGCGCCAGCAGCCAAGCGGTGACTCGACAGGGGGTAAACTATGGCTACACCTTC. Translated: CASSQAVTRQGVNYGYTF.

V is TRBV6-5 and J is TRBJ1-2, with D tentatively TRBD1 (5 bases). In germline, CDR1 is MNHEY, CDR2 SVGAGI. V lost 0 bases and J lost 4, with 12 bases in between. The CDR3 length is 15 residues. The CDR3 bases are TGTGCCAGCAGTTACTCGGGACGGTCTATCTATGGCTACACCTTC. Residues: CASSYSGRSIYGYTF.